These 25 T cell receptor beta chains came from one sample sequenced in a study of spatial heterogeneity in lung cancer. Sample time point: sample taken at primary tumor resection. TCRdb independently ran MiXCR on the 5' RACE reads; one entry per CDR3 protein. This table has about 1,900 distinct CDR3 sequences, roughly 7% appearing once. The sequenced sample was normal lung tissue next to the tumor, obtained at surgery. The receptors stem from a female donor with early-stage non-small cell lung cancer.

By share of the sample, this clonotype is medium-sized (0.01 to 0.1%). The chain has TRBV9 and TRBJ2-7; TRBD1 is a possible D gene (6 bases). Germline V gene sequence: CDR1 SGDLS, CDR2 YYNGEE. Trimming pared 2 bases from V and 5 bases from J, leaving 14 bases between. The CDR3 length is 14 residues. The CDR3 is CASSVYDRSNEQYF. Here the CDR3 DNA reads TGTGCCAGCAGCGTCTACGACAGGTCCAACGAGCAGTACTTC.

This clonotype qualifies as medium-sized. J is TRBJ2-7 and V is TRBV11-2; D not resolved. The germline gives CDR1 SGHAT, CDR2 FQNNGV. The CDR3 consists of 14 residues. V dropped 3 bases and J dropped 0 bases, with 9 bases sitting between them. CDR3 nucleotide sequence: TGTGCCAGCAGCTTGGGCTTTAGCTCCTACGAGCAGTACTTC. Translation gives CASSLGFSSYEQYF.

This clonotype is termed medium-sized. The J gene is TRBJ2-5, the V gene TRBV6-6; maybe TRBD2 (5 bases). V lost 6 bases, J lost 1 base, and 15 bases lay in between. CDR3 length: 15 amino acids. Per the germline V gene, CDR1 is MNHNY and CDR2 is SVGAGI (reference sequence). The CDR3 nucleotides are TGTGCCAGCAGCCCGAGGGAACGCCTCCAAGAGACCCAGTACTTC. It is translated as CASSPRERLQETQYF.

Judged by abundance, this clonotype is medium-sized (0.01 to 0.1%). This sequence joins TRBV18 and TRBJ1-1; TRBD1 aligns across 7 bases. The CDR3 is 12 residues long. The germline V gene encodes CDR1 KGHSH and CDR2 LQKENI. Trimming removed 8 bases from V and 12 bases from J; junction bases left unmatched: 12. DNA for the CDR3: TGTGCCAGCACGACAGGGTACGGGGGCTCTTTCTTT. This gives the protein CASTTGYGGSFF.

Concerning this clonotype: A much larger clonotype is one base distant, so this may be a read error. The chain recombines TRBV28 with TRBJ2-4, with TRBD1 as a possible D gene (6 bases). V lost 5 bases to trimming and J lost 3 bases, with 11 bases between them. Per the germline V gene, CDR1 is MDHEN and CDR2 is SYDVKM. CDR3 size: 14 residues. The CDR3 protein is CASSLDRIKNIQYF. CDR3 in DNA: TGTGCCAGCAGTCTTGACAGGATCAAAAACATTCAGTACTTC.

This clonotype has only a few counts. The rearrangement joins TRBV20-1 to TRBJ2-7; a weak D match, TRBD1 (6 bases). Germline V gives CDR1 DFQATT, CDR2 SNEGSKA (reference sequence). CDR3 size: 15 residues. Trimming pared 0 bases from V and 1 base from J, leaving 13 bases between. The CDR3 nucleotides are TGCAGTGCTAGAGATCACAGGGTGAAGTCCTACGAGCAGTACTTC. Residues: CSARDHRVKSYEQYF.

This clonotype ranks as medium-sized. The V and J genes are TRBV4-3 and TRBJ1-4; no reliable D call. CDR1 and CDR2 from the germline V gene are LGHNA and YSLEER. The CDR3 totals 17 residues. V was cut by 2 bases and J by 0 bases, with 13 bases left in between. CDR3 region: CASSQNPGLATNEKLFF. The CDR3 region has the DNA TGCGCCAGCAGCCAAAATCCCGGGCTTGCAACTAATGAAAAACTGTTTTTT.

The rearrangement uses TRBV24-1 and TRBJ2-3, with D possibly being TRBD2 (6 bases). Germline V lookup: CDR1 KGHDR, CDR2 SFDVKD. V gave up 6 bases and J gave up 1 base, with 10 bases separating them. This CDR3 contains 14 residues. CDR3 in DNA: TGTGCCACCAGTCTGACGGGGGGCACAGATACGCAGTATTTT. Translating gives CATSLTGGTDTQYF.

By frequency in the sample, this clonotype is medium-sized. The rearrangement joins TRBV20-1 to TRBJ2-5; 8 positions match TRBD1. Trimming at V came to 0 bases and at J to 5 bases, leaving 11 bases not matched to a gene. This CDR3 comprises 16 residues. The germline gives CDR1 DFQATT, CDR2 SNEGSKA (reference sequence). For the CDR3, the DNA is TGCAGTGCTAGAGATAGAAGGACAGGGCTGGGGGAGACCCAGTACTTC. Its translation is CSARDRRTGLGETQYF.

This clonotype qualifies as large. This rearrangement joins TRBV7-9 to TRBJ2-2; 8 bases align to TRBD1. This CDR3 is built from 14 residues. Unmatched junction bases numbered 6, after V lost 7 bases and J lost 5 bases. Germline loops: CDR1 SEHNR, CDR2 FQNEAQ (reference sequence). The CDR3 sequence: CASTGTGVTGELFF. DNA of the CDR3: TGTGCCAGCACCGGGACAGGTGTGACCGGGGAGCTGTTTTTT.

This clonotype is termed medium-sized. The chain recombines TRBV4-3 with TRBJ1-1; no firm D call. The CDR3 covers 17 residues. Trimming pared 0 bases from V and 1 base from J, leaving 15 bases between. From germline, CDR1 is LGHNA and CDR2 YSLEER. This CDR3 is CASSQEFGSTQNTEAFF. Here the CDR3 DNA reads TGCGCCAGCAGCCAAGAATTTGGGTCAACGCAGAACACTGAAGCTTTCTTT.

This clonotype is labeled medium-sized. The chain joins TRBV28 to TRBJ1-1, with 8 bases fitting TRBD1. With V trimmed by 5 bases and J by 5 bases, 4 bases remained unmatched. Germline V CDR1 and CDR2: MDHEN, SYDVKM. CDR3 length: 13 amino acids. The CDR3 coding sequence is TGTGCCAGCAGTAGGGACAGGATTACTGAAGCTTTCTTT. Translation: CASSRDRITEAFF.

This clonotype is medium-sized. This rearrangement joins TRBV5-1 to TRBJ1-2, with D perhaps matching TRBD1 (6 bases). Trimming removed 6 bases at V and 6 bases at J, with 27 bases between. The germline gives CDR1 SGHRS, CDR2 YFSETQ. This CDR3 comprises 17 residues. The CDR3 coding sequence is TGCGCCAGCACCCTGGAACCCTTCGCCGGGGGGCGGGATGGCTACACCTTC. Its protein product is CASTLEPFAGGRDGYTF.

This clonotype is judged medium-sized. The gene calls are TRBV9 and TRBJ1-2; 9 bases match TRBD1. Germline V gene lookup returns CDR1 SGDLS and CDR2 YYNGEE. The CDR3 runs 15 residues. Germline trimming cut 3 bases from V and 2 bases from J; bases unmatched to any gene: 5. The CDR3 sequence is CASSARTGANYGYTF. The CDR3 region has the DNA TGTGCCAGCAGCGCCCGGACAGGGGCAAACTATGGCTACACCTTC.

In this sample, this clonotype is medium-sized (0.01 to 0.1%). The chain uses TRBV6-1 and TRBJ2-1; TRBD1 matches at 8 bases. V shed 6 bases and J 3 bases; nucleotides not matched to a gene: 7. This CDR3 spans 15 amino acids. Germline CDR1 MNHNS, CDR2 SASEGT. CDR3: CASSPRGLGYNEQFF. CDR3 nucleotides: TGTGCCAGCAGCCCCAGGGGGCTTGGCTACAATGAGCAGTTCTTC.

The V call is TRBV10-3, the J call TRBJ2-5, with 8 bases that match TRBD2. CDR1 and CDR2 (germline): ENHRY, SYGVKD. V gave up 3 bases and J gave up 5 bases; unmatched junction bases: 11. The CDR3 runs to 16 residues. The CDR3 DNA follows: TGTGCCATCAGTGATCAAGCGGGAGTGCTTGCCGAGACCCAGTACTTC. It is translated as CAISDQAGVLAETQYF.

A note on this clonotype: A read error is possible here, since a much larger clone lies one base away. V gene TRBV19 combines with J gene TRBJ1-1; D gene uncertain. The germline V gene has CDR1 LNHDA and CDR2 SQIVND (reference sequence). The CDR3 has 13 amino acids. Here the CDR3 reads CASSMQARTEAIF. The CDR3 DNA reads TGTGCCAGTAGTATGCAGGCGAGGACTGAAGCTATCTTT. The variable domain in full, completed from reference TRBV19 and TRBJ1-1, reads DGGITQSPKYLFRKEGQNVTLSCEQNLNHDAMYWYRQDPGQGLRLIYYSQIVNDFQKGDIAEGYSVSREKKESFPLTVTSAQKNPTAFYLCASSMQARTEAIFGQGTRLTVV.

The V gene is TRBV7-9, the J gene TRBJ1-1; D may be TRBD1 (5 bases). V dropped 5 bases and J dropped 6 bases, with 19 bases sitting between them. CDR3 size: 15 residues. The germline gives CDR1 SEHNR, CDR2 FQNEAQ (reference sequence). The chain's CDR3 is CASSPDTHPGAEAFF. In nucleotides, the CDR3 is TGTGCCAGCAGCCCGGACACCCACCCGGGCGCTGAAGCTTTCTTT. Full variable domain (outside the CDR3, taken from reference TRBV7-9 and TRBJ1-1): DTGVSQNPRHKITKRGQNVTFRCDPISEHNRLYWYRQTLGQGPEFLTYFQNEAQLEKSRLLSDRFSAERPKGSFSTLEIQRTEQGDSAMYLCASSPDTHPGAEAFFGQGTRLTVV.

This clonotype is medium-sized (0.01 to 0.1%). The chain couples TRBV5-6 to TRBJ1-1; D gene ambiguous. The ends were cut back, 4 bases at V and 0 bases at J, with 10 bases in the middle. Germline V lookup: CDR1 SGHDT, CDR2 YYEEEE. This CDR3 has 14 residues. The CDR3 sequence: CASSDPNMNTEAFF. The CDR3 nucleotides read TGTGCCAGCAGCGATCCGAATATGAACACTGAAGCTTTCTTT.

This clonotype showed up just once. The chain recombines TRBV4-1 with TRBJ2-1; possible D gene TRBD2, 6 bases. Trimming removed 3 bases from V and 7 bases from J, with 13 bases in between. This CDR3 comprises 14 residues. Germline V gives CDR1 MGHRA, CDR2 YSYEKL. CDR3 sequence reads: CASSQGDSQNEQFF. CDR3 nucleotides: TGCGCCAGCAGCCAGGGGGACTCCCAGAATGAGCAGTTCTTC.

Relative to its sample, this clonotype is medium-sized. V and J are TRBV11-2 and TRBJ2-2, with a tentative D call TRBD2 (5 bases). This CDR3 region has 12 residues. Germline-derived CDR1 and CDR2 are SGHAT and FQNNGV. Trimming removed 5 bases at V and 10 bases at J, with 11 bases between. The CDR3 DNA sequence: TGTGCCAGCAGCCGTGAGGGAGTGGAGCTGTTTTTT. Amino acids: CASSREGVELFF.

This clonotype was seen many times. The gene calls are TRBV20-1 and TRBJ1-1; TRBD1 is a possible D gene (5 bases). CDR1 is DFQATT and CDR2 is SNEGSKA in the germline V gene (reference sequence). The CDR3 contains 12 residues. Trimming took 5 bases from V and 2 from J, leaving 9 bases between them. This CDR3 is CSAQGVNTEAFF. The DNA for the CDR3 is TGCAGTGCTCAGGGAGTAAACACTGAAGCTTTCTTT.

In its sample, this clonotype ranks as medium-sized. This chain connects TRBV10-3 to TRBJ1-5; 8 positions agree with TRBD1. The CDR3 runs 17 residues. J gave up 0 bases and V 3 bases, and 7 bases lay outside the gene matches. In germline, CDR1 is ENHRY, CDR2 SYGVKD. The CDR3 is CAISDGGTGASNQPQHF. CDR3 nucleotide sequence: TGTGCCATCAGTGACGGGGGGACAGGAGCTAGCAATCAGCCCCAGCATTTT.

This clonotype ranks as medium-sized. The chain is built from TRBV7-9 and TRBJ2-7; D call uncertain. Germline values: CDR1 SEHNR, CDR2 FQNEAQ (reference sequence). The V end lost 1 base, the J end lost 1 base, and 11 bases lay between the germline ends. CDR3 length: 15 amino acids. The CDR3 reads CASSLGFGPSYEQYF. The CDR3 nucleotides are TGTGCCAGCAGCTTAGGGTTCGGACCTTCCTACGAGCAGTACTTC.

By proportion, this clonotype is large. The chain recombines TRBV28 with TRBJ2-3; tentative D call: TRBD2 (6 bases). CDR3 size: 17 residues. Between the trimmed V and J ends, which lost 6 bases and 0 bases, there was a span of 19 bases. Germline CDR1 is MDHEN and CDR2 is SYDVKM. The CDR3 coding sequence is TGTGCCAGCAGCCCGGGATTGGGGGAGGATAGCACAGATACGCAGTATTTT. Protein sequence: CASSPGLGEDSTDTQYF.